A selection of T cell receptor beta chains follows, all from one sample in a study of T cell repertoires in cytomegalovirus infection. The antigens these receptors bind are not known. TCRdb reprocessed the reads with MiXCR, giving one entry per CDR3 protein. The sample includes 450,000 to 600,000 distinct CDR3 sequences, around 30% of them seen just once. Sequences were derived from cultured PBMCs, sampled from culture after CMV antigen stimulation. These receptors were taken from a human donor in good health (CMV status not recorded). Some clones in this sample may be carry-over from other donors' samples. CDR3s include the opening cysteine and the closing phenylalanine or tryptophan. A D gene is named only where the DNA matches it firmly. Not all rows give a size; the values are once, few, many and, for expanded clones, a class.

J: TRBJ2-7; size: NA; D: NA; V: TRBV7-2; DNA: TGTGCCAGCAGCCATCCGATTGTCAGGGCCGGGGGCTACGAGCAGTACTTC; CDR3: CASSHPIVRAGGYEQYF
J: TRBJ1-1; size: once; D: NA; V: TRBV28; DNA: TGTGCCAGCAGCGAGTTAGCCCCCACTGAAGCTTTCTTT; CDR3: CASSELAPTEAFF
J: TRBJ2-3; size: many; D: TRBD2; V: TRBV14; DNA: TGTGCCAGCAGCCAACTAGCGGGAGCGCTCACAGATACGCAGTATTTT; CDR3: CASSQLAGALTDTQYF
J: TRBJ2-1; size: few; D: NA; V: TRBV3-1; DNA: TGTGCCAGCAGCCAAGATACCCTAGCGTCCAATGAGCAGTTCTTC; CDR3: CASSQDTLASNEQFF
J: TRBJ2-3; size: NA; D: NA; V: TRBV27; DNA: TGTGCCAGCAGCGATGGGGGGCGCACAGATACGCAGTATTTT; CDR3: CASSDGGRTDTQYF
J: TRBJ2-7; size: few; D: TRBD2; V: TRBV6-5; DNA: TGTGCCAGCAGTTACAATCCTAGCGGGAGGGCCATCGAGCAGTACTTC; CDR3: CASSYNPSGRAIEQYF
J: TRBJ2-7; size: NA; D: TRBD1; V: TRBV7-8; DNA: TGTGCCAGCAACAATAGGACAGGGGGGCTCTACGAGCAGTACTTC; CDR3: CASNNRTGGLYEQYF
J: TRBJ1-1; size: NA; D: NA; V: TRBV4-1; DNA: TGCGCCAGCAGCCAAGTGTCGGTAGGGGGACAAGAAGCTTTCTTT; CDR3: CASSQVSVGGQEAFF
J: TRBJ2-3; size: NA; D: TRBD2; V: TRBV2; DNA: TGTGCCAGCACTGAAGCGGGAGCTAGCACAGATACGCAGTATTTT; CDR3: CASTEAGASTDTQYF
J: TRBJ2-1; size: few; D: NA; V: TRBV7-3; DNA: TGTGCCAGCAGCTTAAATGGACAACTAAACAATGAGCAGTTCTTC; CDR3: CASSLNGQLNNEQFF
J: TRBJ1-2; size: NA; D: NA; V: TRBV14; DNA: TGTGCCAGCAGCCAGACCGGGACTTCTAACTATGGCTACACCTTC; CDR3: CASSQTGTSNYGYTF
J: TRBJ2-3; size: NA; D: TRBD1; V: TRBV10-3; DNA: TGTGCCATCAGCGGAACAGGGGAGGATACGCAGTATTTT; CDR3: CAISGTGEDTQYF
J: TRBJ1-4; size: few; D: NA; V: TRBV5-1; DNA: TGCGCCAGCAGCTTGGGGGCTGGCAATGAAAAACTGTTTTTT; CDR3: CASSLGAGNEKLFF
J: TRBJ1-2; size: once; D: NA; V: TRBV6-6; DNA: TGTGCCAGCAGTTACTCTGAGGGAGGGATTGGCTACACCTTC; CDR3: CASSYSEGGIGYTF
J: TRBJ2-1; size: NA; D: TRBD2; V: TRBV12-3/TRBV12-4; DNA: TGTGCCAGCAGTGCGGGACTAGCCAGGTTGTTGCAGTTCTTC; CDR3: CASSAGLARLLQFF
J: TRBJ1-6; size: NA; D: NA; V: TRBV2; DNA: TGTGCCAGCAGTGACGGAAGTGGTTCACCCCTCCACTTT; CDR3: CASSDGSGSPLHF
J: TRBJ1-5; size: NA; D: NA; V: TRBV6-1; DNA: TGTGCCAGCAGTTACGGGACTAATAGCAATCAGCCCCAGCATTTT; CDR3: CASSYGTNSNQPQHF
J: TRBJ1-2; size: NA; D: TRBD1; V: TRBV6-8; DNA: TGTGCCAGCAGTTACCGACAGGGAACCTATGGCTACACCTTC; CDR3: CASSYRQGTYGYTF
J: TRBJ2-5; size: many; D: NA; V: TRBV6-2/TRBV6-3; DNA: TGTGCCAGCAGTTATGGCGCGGCGCTCGGCCAAGAGACCCAGTACTTC; CDR3: CASSYGAALGQETQYF
J: TRBJ1-2; size: NA; D: NA; V: TRBV12-3/TRBV12-4; DNA: TGTGCCAGCAGTTTCCAGGGGATATTTGGCTACACCTTC; CDR3: CASSFQGIFGYTF
J: TRBJ2-7; size: few; D: NA; V: TRBV28; DNA: TGTGCCAGCAGTTTAGCGTTGGAGCCCTCTGGAGGGTACTTC; CDR3: CASSLALEPSGGYF
J: TRBJ1-5; size: NA; D: NA; V: TRBV11-3; DNA: TGTGCCAGCAGCTTAGATAGGGCAGGAAGCTATAGCAATCAGCCCCAGCATTTT; CDR3: CASSLDRAGSYSNQPQHF
J: TRBJ1-6; size: NA; D: TRBD1; V: TRBV28; DNA: TGTGCCAGCAGTCCACGGACAGGGGCCTATAATTCACCCCTCCACTTT; CDR3: CASSPRTGAYNSPLHF
J: TRBJ2-5; size: few; D: NA; V: TRBV4-1; DNA: TGCGCCAGCAGCCAAGATGCAGGGCCTAAGACCCAGTACTTC; CDR3: CASSQDAGPKTQYF
J: TRBJ2-3; size: few; D: NA; V: TRBV25-1; DNA: TGTGCCAGCAGTGTACAGGGGGGGTCCTATACGCAGTATTTT; CDR3: CASSVQGGSYTQYF
J: TRBJ2-7; size: NA; D: NA; V: TRBV29-1; DNA: TGCAGCGTTGCCCGGGGGCGCCCCTACGAGCAGTACTTC; CDR3: CSVARGRPYEQYF
J: TRBJ2-1; size: NA; D: NA; V: TRBV7-8; DNA: TGTGCCAGCAGCTTAGGGGCCCTGAGCTCCTACAATGAGCAGTTCTTC; CDR3: CASSLGALSSYNEQFF
J: TRBJ2-7; size: NA; D: TRBD1; V: TRBV6-1; DNA: TGTGCCAGCAATGACATAGGGGGCTACTACGAGCAGTACTTC; CDR3: CASNDIGGYYEQYF
J: TRBJ2-1; size: once; D: NA; V: TRBV4-1; DNA: TGCGCCAGCAGCCAAGTTTGGGGCAAGAATGAGCAGTTCTTC; CDR3: CASSQVWGKNEQFF
J: TRBJ1-2; size: few; D: TRBD1; V: TRBV20-1; DNA: TGCAGTGCCCGGACAGGGGGCTATGGCTACACCTTC; CDR3: CSARTGGYGYTF
J: TRBJ1-6; size: NA; D: TRBD1; V: TRBV2; DNA: TGTGCCAGCAGTGTGGACAGGGAGGGTAATTCACCCCTCCACTTT; CDR3: CASSVDREGNSPLHF
J: TRBJ1-6; size: many; D: TRBD1; V: TRBV27; DNA: TGTGCCAGCAGTCTCGGTTACAGGGGGTATAATTCACCCCTCCACTTT; CDR3: CASSLGYRGYNSPLHF
J: TRBJ2-2; size: once; D: TRBD2; V: TRBV15; DNA: TGTGCCACCAGCAGAGGTGGCCTAGCGGATAACACCGGGGAGCTGTTTTTT; CDR3: CATSRGGLADNTGELFF
J: TRBJ2-1; size: NA; D: NA; V: TRBV15; DNA: TGTGCCACCAGCAGAGATCCGGCTATCAATGAGCAGTTCTTC; CDR3: CATSRDPAINEQFF
J: TRBJ1-2; size: many; D: TRBD1; V: TRBV7-2; DNA: TGTGCCAGCAGTCCCGACAGGGGTTATGGCTACACCTTC; CDR3: CASSPDRGYGYTF
J: TRBJ2-1; size: NA; D: NA; V: TRBV7-2; DNA: TGTGCCAGCAGCTTAACCAAAACCACTAGGGATGAGCAGTTCTTC; CDR3: CASSLTKTTRDEQFF
J: TRBJ2-2; size: NA; D: NA; V: TRBV7-2; DNA: TGTGCCAGCAGAACTAGCTGGGACACCGGGGAGCTGTTTTTT; CDR3: CASRTSWDTGELFF
J: TRBJ2-1; size: few; D: TRBD2; V: TRBV15; DNA: TGTGCCACCAGCAGAGTTCTAGCGGGCGCCAATGAGCAGTTCTTC; CDR3: CATSRVLAGANEQFF
J: TRBJ2-1; size: NA; D: TRBD2; V: TRBV9; DNA: TGTGCCAGCAGCCCCCGACTAGCGGCCTCCTACAATGAGCAGTTCTTC; CDR3: CASSPRLAASYNEQFF
J: TRBJ2-1; size: NA; D: NA; V: TRBV6-2/TRBV6-3; DNA: TGTGCCAGCGGGGCTGGTCGACCCTACAATGAGCAGTTCTTC; CDR3: CASGAGRPYNEQFF
J: TRBJ2-7; size: many; D: NA; V: TRBV7-8; DNA: TGTGCCAGCAGCTGGCGGGGGCGACGACACTACGAGCAGTACTTC; CDR3: CASSWRGRRHYEQYF
J: TRBJ1-4; size: NA; D: NA; V: TRBV7-6; DNA: TGTGCCAGCAGCTTAAGGGAGAAGAATGAAAAACTGTTTTTT; CDR3: CASSLREKNEKLFF
J: TRBJ2-7; size: NA; D: NA; V: TRBV6-2/TRBV6-3; DNA: TGTGCCAGCAGTTACTCGATAGTCGGATCCTACTCCTACGAGCAGTACTTC; CDR3: CASSYSIVGSYSYEQYF
J: TRBJ2-2; size: NA; D: NA; V: TRBV10-1; DNA: TGCGCCAGCAGTGAGTCCAGGGTGGGGATGTTCGCCGGGGAGCTGTTTTTT; CDR3: CASSESRVGMFAGELFF
J: TRBJ1-6; size: few; D: NA; V: TRBV9; DNA: TGTGCCAGCAGCGCGGGAACCGGGACCACATTATCACCCCTCCACTTT; CDR3: CASSAGTGTTLSPLHF
J: TRBJ1-4; size: NA; D: TRBD1; V: TRBV12-3/TRBV12-4; DNA: TGTGCCAGCAGTCCGACAGGGAGACTCGAAAAACTGTTTTTT; CDR3: CASSPTGRLEKLFF
J: TRBJ1-2; size: few; D: TRBD1; V: TRBV12-3/TRBV12-4; DNA: TGTGCCAGCAGTCCGACAGGGACTGGCTACACCTTC; CDR3: CASSPTGTGYTF
J: TRBJ2-5; size: many; D: TRBD2; V: TRBV7-2; DNA: TGTGCCAGCAGCCTAGTGGGCGGGAGAGTAGGAGAGACCCAGTACTTC; CDR3: CASSLVGGRVGETQYF
J: TRBJ2-1; size: NA; D: NA; V: TRBV27; DNA: TGTGCCAGCCGAAATAGTGACACGAATGAGCAGTTCTTC; CDR3: CASRNSDTNEQFF
J: TRBJ1-2; size: many; D: NA; V: TRBV7-2; DNA: TGTGCCAGCAGCTTAGATGGGGGCCCCTATGGCTACACCTTC; CDR3: CASSLDGGPYGYTF
J: TRBJ2-1; size: NA; D: TRBD2; V: TRBV7-2; DNA: TGTGCCAGCAGGCCTCCACGACTAGCTTTTTTTGAGCAGTTCTTC; CDR3: CASRPPRLAFFEQFF
J: TRBJ2-5; size: NA; D: TRBD2; V: TRBV2; DNA: TGTGCCAGCAGTGAAGTGGGCGGGACTAGCGGGAGTGAGACCCAGTACTTC; CDR3: CASSEVGGTSGSETQYF
J: TRBJ2-1; size: NA; D: NA; V: TRBV4-3; DNA: TGCGCCAGCAGCCAGATAGGGTACAATGAGCAGTTCTTC; CDR3: CASSQIGYNEQFF
J: TRBJ2-2; size: NA; D: NA; V: TRBV12-3/TRBV12-4; DNA: TGTGCCAGCAGTGGGGACTCCACCGGGGAGCTGTTTTTT; CDR3: CASSGDSTGELFF
J: TRBJ2-5; size: NA; D: TRBD2; V: TRBV7-9; DNA: TGTGCCAGCAGGCCGGGACTAGCGGGAGCATTCAAAGAGACCCAGTACTTC; CDR3: CASRPGLAGAFKETQYF